The rows below give T cell receptor beta chains drawn from one sample of a study of regulatory T cells in long-lasting Graves disease. TCRdb re-analysed the multiplex PCR reads in MiXCR, keeping a single row per CDR3 protein. The profile shows about 300,000 distinct CDR3 sequences, roughly a fifth of them singletons. This material consisted of peripheral blood mononuclear cells (PBMCs), taken when the disease was refractory, from a patient treated with antithyroid drugs. These receptors were collected from a female donor with Graves disease. Each CDR3 is given with its conserved first and last residue. D genes are given only for firm matches. Clone size appears in some rows only: once, few, many, or a class for an expanded clone.

abundance	v_gene	d_gene	j_gene	CDR3nt	CDR3aa
many	TRBV28	-	TRBJ1-6	TGTGCCAGCACCTCTTTCCGGGAAGATTCACCCCTCCACTTT	CASTSFREDSPLHF
many	TRBV27	-	TRBJ2-2	TGTGCCAGCAGCCACTCGAACACCGGGGAGCTGTTTTTT	CASSHSNTGELFF
many	TRBV13	-	TRBJ2-7	TGTGCCAGCAGCTCGGATAGCGCCGGGGCCTACGAGCAGTACTTC	CASSSDSAGAYEQYF
-	TRBV6-9	-	TRBJ2-7	TGTGCCAGCAGTTATTATCCGGGATACTACGAGCAGTACTTC	CASSYYPGYYEQYF
many	TRBV6-1	TRBD1	TRBJ1-4	TGTGCCACCGGGACAGGGGATGAAAAACTGTTTTTT	CATGTGDEKLFF
many	TRBV9	TRBD2	TRBJ2-5	TGTGCCAGCAGCGTAGGGACTAGCGCGAAAGAGACCCAGTACTTC	CASSVGTSAKETQYF
few	TRBV12-3/TRBV12-4	-	TRBJ2-2	TGTGCCAGCAGTTCTGAACATACTCCCACCGGGGAGCTGTTTTTT	CASSSEHTPTGELFF
many	TRBV7-3	-	TRBJ1-6	TGTGCCAGCAGCTTTGGCAGGGTGGGTAATTCACCCCTCCACTTT	CASSFGRVGNSPLHF
-	TRBV5-4	-	TRBJ2-1	TGTGCCAGCAGCTTGGATGAGAGCTCCTACAATGAGCAGTTCTTC	CASSLDESSYNEQFF
many	TRBV30	-	TRBJ1-6	TGTGCCTGGAGTAAAGGGATGGCGAGGCCCCTCCACTTT	CAWSKGMARPLHF
few	TRBV27	TRBD1	TRBJ1-1	TGTGCCAGCAGTCCCTCGTGGCAGGGGGCGGAGGAAGCTTTCTTT	CASSPSWQGAEEAFF
few	TRBV7-9	-	TRBJ1-1	TGTGCCAGCAAAGCTTATGGCGGCGAAACTGAAGCTTTCTTT	CASKAYGGETEAFF
few	TRBV12-3/TRBV12-4	TRBD2	TRBJ2-7	TGTGCCAGCAGCACATCCGGGACTAGCGGGAAAGTGTACGAGCAGTACTTC	CASSTSGTSGKVYEQYF
many	TRBV12-3/TRBV12-4	-	TRBJ1-4	TGTGCCAGCAGTTTTGTAGGCCCTAATGAAAAACTGTTTTTT	CASSFVGPNEKLFF
few	TRBV3-2	-	TRBJ1-1	TGTGCCAGCAGCCAGCGGACAGTACCTCCTGGAGCTTTCTTT	CASSQRTVPPGAFF
many	TRBV11-1	TRBD1	TRBJ1-2	TGTGCCAGCAGCTTATCAACCGGGACAGGGTACGGCTATGGCTACACCTTC	CASSLSTGTGYGYGYTF
many	TRBV11-2	-	TRBJ2-5	TGTGCCAGCAGCTTAGTGGTTGGGGGCCCGGAGACCCAGTACTTC	CASSLVVGGPETQYF
few	TRBV20-1	-	TRBJ2-7	TGCAGTGCCCCCCGCGGACAATCTTACGAGCAGTACTTC	CSAPRGQSYEQYF
many	TRBV7-2	TRBD1	TRBJ2-5	TGTGCCAGCAGCCCTAATGACAGGGCAAAGACCCAGTACTTC	CASSPNDRAKTQYF
-	TRBV10-2	TRBD2	TRBJ2-1	TGCGCCAGCAGTGAGGGGACTAGCGGCTACGAGCAGTTCTTC	CASSEGTSGYEQFF
few	TRBV19	-	TRBJ2-4	TGTGCCAGTAGTATAGTTGTTGCGGACCTAGCCAAAAACATTCAGTACTTC	CASSIVVADLAKNIQYF
many	TRBV6-1	-	TRBJ1-5	TGTGCCAGCAGTCTCCAGGTACTTAGCAATCAGCCCCAGCATTTT	CASSLQVLSNQPQHF
few	TRBV28	-	TRBJ1-6	TGTGCCAGCAGTTACGGGACGTGGGACTCCTATAATTCACCCCTCCACTTT	CASSYGTWDSYNSPLHF
-	TRBV7-2	TRBD1	TRBJ2-3	TGTGCCAGCAGCCCCCGACAGGGCGCAGATACGCAGTATTTT	CASSPRQGADTQYF
few	TRBV6-2/TRBV6-3	-	TRBJ1-6	TGTGCCAGCAGTTCCCTCGTGGAGGGTCTCCACTTT	CASSSLVEGLHF
few	TRBV7-9	-	TRBJ2-3	TGTGCCAGCAGCTCTTTCACAGATACGCAGTATTTT	CASSSFTDTQYF
few	TRBV6-2/TRBV6-3	TRBD1	TRBJ2-7	TGTGCCAGCGGCCGACAGGGGTGGTACGAGCAGTACTTC	CASGRQGWYEQYF
few	TRBV2	-	TRBJ2-2	TGTGCCAGCAGTGTTCAGCGACCGAACACCGGGGAGCTGTTTTTT	CASSVQRPNTGELFF
few	TRBV9	-	TRBJ2-7	TGTGCCAGCAGCGTAGATGCAGGGATCGAGCAGTACTTC	CASSVDAGIEQYF
-	TRBV29-1	TRBD1	TRBJ2-4	TGCAGCGTTAAACAGGGGGGAAACATTCAGTACTTC	CSVKQGGNIQYF
-	TRBV28	TRBD2	TRBJ2-3	TGTGCCAGCAGTTTAAGGGCGGGAGGGCCTATAGATACGCAGTATTTT	CASSLRAGGPIDTQYF
many	TRBV11-2	TRBD2	TRBJ2-5	TGTGCCAGCAGCTTAGGGGCTAGCGGGAGTGAGACCCAGTACTTC	CASSLGASGSETQYF
few	TRBV7-3	-	TRBJ2-1	TGTGCCAGTAGCTTACAGCTCGGCAATGAGCAGTTCTTC	CASSLQLGNEQFF
few	TRBV6-1	-	TRBJ2-7	TGTGCCAGCAGTACCTCGCTCCGAACGAATGAATACGAGCAGTACTTC	CASSTSLRTNEYEQYF
-	TRBV7-2	-	TRBJ2-1	TGTGCCAGCAGCTTTCGCCCTTTTGAGCAGTTCTTC	CASSFRPFEQFF
few	TRBV6-2/TRBV6-3	-	TRBJ1-2	TGTGCCAGCAGTTACGGAAGGGGGGACGGTGGGGATGGCTACACCTTC	CASSYGRGDGGDGYTF
-	TRBV5-1	TRBD1	TRBJ2-5	TGCGCCAGCAGCTTGTATTCAGGGGGACAAGAGACCCAGTACTTC	CASSLYSGGQETQYF
-	TRBV6-2/TRBV6-3	-	TRBJ2-4	TGTGCCAGCAGGCCGGCCGCAGCGGCAAACATTCAGTACTTC	CASRPAAAANIQYF
-	TRBV20-1	TRBD2	TRBJ2-5	TGCAGTGCTAGTAGTAGGGCGGGAGAGGAGACCCAGTACTTC	CSASSRAGEETQYF
few	TRBV11-2	TRBD1	TRBJ1-1	TGTGCCAGCACCCAAGAGACAGGGGGCCCTACTGAAGCTTTCTTT	CASTQETGGPTEAFF